This passage covers 3 T cell receptor beta chains from one sample sequenced in a study of blood T cell repertoires in COVID-19. The repertoire was sequenced with immunoSEQ multiplex PCR; TCRdb's copy has only in-frame clones and lacks some. The sample includes 110,000 to 150,000 clones, 65% to 90% seen only once; the top ten take about 7.5%. Sequenced: peripheral blood. These receptors were obtained from a human donor in a cohort sampled during active COVID-19.

The J gene is TRBJ2-3, the V gene TRBV4-1, with 7 bases lining up with TRBD2. In germline, CDR1 is MGHRA, CDR2 YSYEKL. This CDR3 comprises 18 residues. Trimming took 4 bases from V and 1 from J; bases not matched to a gene: 14. CDR3 nucleotide sequence: TGCGCCAGCAGCCCTAGAATTGCGGGAGACCCTGGCACAGATACGCAGTATTTT. As protein: CASSPRIAGDPGTDTQYF.

This sequence joins TRBV11-2 and TRBJ2-7; D may be TRBD1 (6 bases). Germline assignment: CDR1 SGHAT and CDR2 FQNNGV. The V and J ends lost 3 bases and 1 base respectively, with 10 bases between them. There are 14 residues in the CDR3. The CDR3, as DNA: TGTGCCAGCAGCTTCCGGGACACATCCTACGAGCAGTACTTC. Translation: CASSFRDTSYEQYF. The complete variable domain, with remaining parts taken from reference TRBV11-2 and TRBJ2-7, reads EAGVAQSPRYKIIEKRQSVAFWCNPISGHATLYWYQQILGQGPKLLIQFQNNGVVDDSQLPKDRFSAERLKGVDSTLKIQPAKLEDSAVYLCASSFRDTSYEQYFGPGTRLTVT.

This clone was seen once. This rearrangement joins TRBV19 to TRBJ2-3, with TRBD2 matching 9 bases. In germline, CDR1 is LNHDA, CDR2 SQIVND (reference sequence). The CDR3 runs 16 residues. J lost 5 bases, V lost 1 base, and 7 bases had no gene match. The CDR3 reads CASSIGPGLAIDTQYF. CDR3 coding DNA: TGTGCCAGTAGTATAGGGCCGGGACTAGCTATAGATACGCAGTATTTT.